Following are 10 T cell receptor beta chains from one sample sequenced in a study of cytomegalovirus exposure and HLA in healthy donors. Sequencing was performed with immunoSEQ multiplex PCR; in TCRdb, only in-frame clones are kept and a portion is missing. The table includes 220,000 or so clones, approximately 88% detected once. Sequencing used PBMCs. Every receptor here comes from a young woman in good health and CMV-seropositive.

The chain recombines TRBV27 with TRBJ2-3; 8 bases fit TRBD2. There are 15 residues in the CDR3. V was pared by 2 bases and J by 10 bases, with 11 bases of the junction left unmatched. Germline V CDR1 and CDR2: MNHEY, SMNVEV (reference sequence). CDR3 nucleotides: TGTGCCAGCAGTTTACCGGGAGGGCCCCGGCGGGCGCAGTATTTT. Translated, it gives CASSLPGGPRRAQYF.

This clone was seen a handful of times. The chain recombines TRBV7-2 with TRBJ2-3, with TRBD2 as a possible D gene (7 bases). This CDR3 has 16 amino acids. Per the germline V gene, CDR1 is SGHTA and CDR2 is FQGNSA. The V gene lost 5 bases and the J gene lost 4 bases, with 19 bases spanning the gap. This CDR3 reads CASSRQVGGPADTQYF. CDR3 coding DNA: TGTGCCAGCAGCAGACAGGTGGGAGGGCCGGCAGATACGCAGTATTTT.

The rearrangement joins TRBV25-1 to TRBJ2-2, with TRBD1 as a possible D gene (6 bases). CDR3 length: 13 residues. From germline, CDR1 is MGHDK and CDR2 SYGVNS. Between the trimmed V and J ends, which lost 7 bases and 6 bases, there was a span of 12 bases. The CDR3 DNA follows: TGTGCCAGCACCAGGGGAAGTCCCGGGGAGCTGTTTTTT. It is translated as CASTRGSPGELFF.

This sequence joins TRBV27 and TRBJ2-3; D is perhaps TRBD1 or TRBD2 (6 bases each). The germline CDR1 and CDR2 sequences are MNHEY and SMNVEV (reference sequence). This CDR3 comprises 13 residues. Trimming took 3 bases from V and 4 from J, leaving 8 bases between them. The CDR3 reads CASSFGGADTQYF. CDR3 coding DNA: TGTGCCAGCAGTTTCGGGGGCGCAGATACGCAGTATTTT.

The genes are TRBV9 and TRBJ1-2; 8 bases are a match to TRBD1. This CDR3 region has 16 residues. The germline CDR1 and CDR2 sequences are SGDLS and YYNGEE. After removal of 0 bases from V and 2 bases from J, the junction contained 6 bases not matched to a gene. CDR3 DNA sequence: TGTGCCAGCAGCGTAGTAGGAGGACAGGGCAACTATGGCTACACCTTC. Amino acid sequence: CASSVVGGQGNYGYTF.

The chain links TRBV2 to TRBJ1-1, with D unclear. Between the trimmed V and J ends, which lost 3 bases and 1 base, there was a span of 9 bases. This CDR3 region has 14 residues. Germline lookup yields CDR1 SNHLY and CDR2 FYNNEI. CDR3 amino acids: CASSDVMQNTEAFF. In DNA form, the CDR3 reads TGTGCCAGCAGTGATGTCATGCAGAACACTGAAGCTTTCTTT.

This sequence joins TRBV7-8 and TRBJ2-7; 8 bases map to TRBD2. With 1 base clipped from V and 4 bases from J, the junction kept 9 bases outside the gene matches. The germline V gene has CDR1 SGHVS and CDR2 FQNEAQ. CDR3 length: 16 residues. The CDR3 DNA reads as TGTGCCAGCAGCTTAGTCACTAGCGGAGCGGTTTACGAGCAGTACTTC. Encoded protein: CASSLVTSGAVYEQYF.

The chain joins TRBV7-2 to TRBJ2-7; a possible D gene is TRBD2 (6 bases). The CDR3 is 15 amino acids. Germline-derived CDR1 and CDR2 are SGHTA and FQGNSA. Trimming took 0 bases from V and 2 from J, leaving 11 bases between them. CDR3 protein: CASSLAGGAPYEQYF. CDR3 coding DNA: TGTGCCAGCAGCTTAGCGGGGGGAGCTCCCTACGAGCAGTACTTC.

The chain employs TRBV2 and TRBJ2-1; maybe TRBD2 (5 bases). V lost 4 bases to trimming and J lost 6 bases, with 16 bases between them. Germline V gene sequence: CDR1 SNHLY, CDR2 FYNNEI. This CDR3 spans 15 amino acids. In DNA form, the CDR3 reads TGTGCCAGCAGTGTGGGTTCGGGGAGAGGCAATGAGCAGTTCTTC. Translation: CASSVGSGRGNEQFF. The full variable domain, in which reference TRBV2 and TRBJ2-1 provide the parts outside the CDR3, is EPEVTQTPSHQVTQMGQEVILRCVPISNHLYFYWYRQILGQKVEFLVSFYNNEISEKSEIFDDQFSVERPDGSNFTLKIRSTKLEDSAMYFCASSVGSGRGNEQFFGPGTRLTVL.

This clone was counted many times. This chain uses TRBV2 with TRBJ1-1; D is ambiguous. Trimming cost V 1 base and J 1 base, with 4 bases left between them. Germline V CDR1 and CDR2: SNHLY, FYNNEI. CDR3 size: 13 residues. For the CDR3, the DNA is TGTGCCAGCAGTGAAGGGGGGAACACTGAAGCTTTCTTT. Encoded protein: CASSEGGNTEAFF.